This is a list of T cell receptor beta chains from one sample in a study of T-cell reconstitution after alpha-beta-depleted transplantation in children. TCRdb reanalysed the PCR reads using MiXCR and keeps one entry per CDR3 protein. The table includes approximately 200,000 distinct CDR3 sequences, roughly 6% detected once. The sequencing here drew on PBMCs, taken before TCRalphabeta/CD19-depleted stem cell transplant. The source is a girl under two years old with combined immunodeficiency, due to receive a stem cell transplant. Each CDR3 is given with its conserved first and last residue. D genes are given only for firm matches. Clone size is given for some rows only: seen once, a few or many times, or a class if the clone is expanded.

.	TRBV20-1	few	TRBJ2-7	CSSEAQHF	TGCAGCTCGGAGGCCCAGCACTTC
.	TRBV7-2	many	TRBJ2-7	CASSLNGGGYEQYF	TGTGCCAGCAGCTTAAACGGGGGAGGTTACGAGCAGTACTTC
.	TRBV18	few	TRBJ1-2	CASSPLVGSYGYTF	TGTGCCAGCTCACCACTCGTGGGCAGTTATGGCTACACCTTC
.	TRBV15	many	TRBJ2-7	CATSKYRDRYEQYF	TGTGCCACCAGCAAATACCGGGACCGCTACGAGCAGTACTTC
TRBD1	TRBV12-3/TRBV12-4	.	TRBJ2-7	CASTGTGGNYEQYF	TGTGCCAGCACAGGGACAGGGGGGAATTACGAGCAGTACTTC
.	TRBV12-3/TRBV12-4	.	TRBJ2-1	CASRGPHEQFF	TGTGCCAGCAGGGGCCCCCATGAGCAGTTCTTC
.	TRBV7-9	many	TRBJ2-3	CASSLLSPRDTQYF	TGTGCCAGCAGCTTATTGAGTCCGCGAGATACGCAGTATTTT
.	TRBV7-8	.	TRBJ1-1	CASRLYTDGREAMNTEAFF	TGTGCCAGCAGACTTTACACGGACGGAAGGGAGGCGATGAACACTGAAGCTTTCTTT
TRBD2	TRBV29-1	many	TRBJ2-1	CSVQGRTSGRFSSYNEQFF	TGCAGCGTTCAGGGTCGGACTAGCGGGAGATTCAGTTCCTACAATGAGCAGTTCTTC
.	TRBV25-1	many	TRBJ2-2	CASMGPGELFF	TGTGCCAGCATGGGGCCCGGGGAGCTGTTTTTT
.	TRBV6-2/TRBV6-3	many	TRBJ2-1	CASSYPTNPAHEQFF	TGTGCCAGCAGTTACCCGACTAACCCGGCCCATGAGCAGTTCTTC
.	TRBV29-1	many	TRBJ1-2	CSVGPTVYGYTF	TGCAGCGTTGGGCCTACGGTCTATGGCTACACCTTC
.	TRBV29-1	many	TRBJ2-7	CSVVGDTNTYEQYF	TGCAGCGTTGTCGGAGATACAAATACCTACGAGCAGTACTTC
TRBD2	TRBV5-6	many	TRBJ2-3	CASSLKRGYTDTQYF	TGTGCCAGCAGCTTAAAGCGGGGATACACAGATACGCAGTATTTT
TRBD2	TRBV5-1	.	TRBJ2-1	CASSLEALGGSSYNEQFF	TGCGCCAGCAGCTTGGAAGCCCTTGGCGGGAGCTCCTACAATGAGCAGTTCTTC
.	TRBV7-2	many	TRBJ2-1	CASSGKNEQFF	TGTGCCAGCAGCGGTAAAAATGAGCAGTTCTTC
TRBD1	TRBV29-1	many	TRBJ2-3	CSVGTGLPDTQYF	TGCAGCGTTGGGACAGGGTTACCAGATACGCAGTATTTT
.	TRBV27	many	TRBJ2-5	CASSGIAGVETQYF	TGTGCCAGCAGTGGGATTGCAGGGGTTGAGACCCAGTACTTC
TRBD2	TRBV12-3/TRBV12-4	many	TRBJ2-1	CASSLSGIGGNEQFF	TGTGCCAGCAGCCTTAGCGGGATCGGGGGCAATGAGCAGTTCTTC
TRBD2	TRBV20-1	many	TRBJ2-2	CSATSGRAFTGELFF	TGCAGTGCTACCAGCGGGAGGGCCTTCACCGGGGAGCTGTTTTTT
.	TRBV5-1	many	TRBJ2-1	CASSLLVATVNEQFF	TGCGCCAGCAGCTTGTTGGTAGCGACCGTCAATGAGCAGTTCTTC
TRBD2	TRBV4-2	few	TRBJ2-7	CASSQGKAGGPLEQYF	TGTGCCAGCAGCCAAGGCAAAGCGGGGGGGCCCCTCGAGCAGTACTTC
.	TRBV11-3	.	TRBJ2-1	CASSLGFGSSYNEQFF	TGTGCCAGCAGCTTAGGGTTCGGTAGCTCCTACAATGAGCAGTTCTTC
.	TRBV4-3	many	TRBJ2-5	CASSQGFSGTQYF	TGCGCCAGCAGCCAAGGGTTCAGCGGGACCCAGTACTTC
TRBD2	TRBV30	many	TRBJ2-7	CAWSSGGAYEQYF	TGTGCCTGGAGCAGCGGGGGGGCTTACGAGCAGTACTTC
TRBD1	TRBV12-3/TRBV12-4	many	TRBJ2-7	CASSRDSGGKYF	TGTGCCAGCAGTCGGGACAGCGGAGGCAAGTACTTC
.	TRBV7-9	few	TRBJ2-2	CASSFPPGGELFF	TGTGCCAGCAGCTTTCCCCCGGGTGGGGAGCTGTTTTTT
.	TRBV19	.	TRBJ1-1	CASSIPFTGSGTEAFF	TGTGCCAGTAGTATCCCGTTTACAGGGTCCGGCACTGAAGCTTTCTTT
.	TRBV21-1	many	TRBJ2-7	CASSKATPGTGFSYEQYF	TGTGCCAGCAGCAAAGCAACCCCCGGGACAGGGTTTTCCTACGAGCAGTACTTC
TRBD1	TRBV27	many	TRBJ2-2	CASSAPGTVRTGELFF	TGTGCCAGCAGTGCCCCCGGGACAGTTCGCACCGGGGAGCTGTTTTTT
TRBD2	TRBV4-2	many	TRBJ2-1	CASSSTSGIPSSYNEQFF	TGTGCCAGCAGCTCGACTAGCGGGATCCCGAGCTCCTACAATGAGCAGTTCTTC
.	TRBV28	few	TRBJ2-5	CASSLIGQTQETQYF	TGTGCCAGCAGTTTAATCGGCCAGACTCAAGAGACCCAGTACTTC
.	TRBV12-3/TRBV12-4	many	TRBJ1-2	CASSLKRGTNGYTF	TGTGCCAGCAGTTTAAAGCGGGGGACTAATGGCTACACCTTC
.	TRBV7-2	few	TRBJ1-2	CASSHLLLGQGNYGYTF	TGTGCCAGCAGCCACCTCTTGCTGGGGCAGGGGAACTATGGCTACACCTTC
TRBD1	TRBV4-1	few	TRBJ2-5	CASSPTGLGVAQETQYF	TGCGCCAGCAGCCCGACAGGGCTCGGGGTGGCTCAAGAGACCCAGTACTTC
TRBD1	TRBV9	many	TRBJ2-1	CASSYTGEPPRKQFF	TGTGCCAGCAGCTACACAGGGGAACCCCCTCGAAAGCAGTTCTTC
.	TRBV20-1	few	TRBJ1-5	CSANTGFGQPQHF	TGCAGTGCGAACACAGGGTTCGGTCAGCCCCAGCATTTT
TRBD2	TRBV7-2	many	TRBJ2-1	CASSLASFLAGSYNEQFF	TGTGCCAGCAGCTTAGCGTCATTTCTAGCGGGCTCCTACAATGAGCAGTTCTTC
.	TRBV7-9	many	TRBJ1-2	CASSPDRNYGYTF	TGTGCCAGCAGCCCCGACAGAAACTATGGCTACACCTTC
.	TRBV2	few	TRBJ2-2	CASGSGTGELFF	TGTGCCAGCGGGAGTGGTACCGGGGAGCTGTTTTTT
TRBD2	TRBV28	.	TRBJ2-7	CASSFSGMPPYEQYF	TGTGCCAGCAGCTTTAGCGGGATGCCCCCCTACGAGCAGTACTTC
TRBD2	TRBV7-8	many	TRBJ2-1	CASSLEWGTSPYNEQFF	TGTGCCAGCAGCTTAGAATGGGGGACTAGCCCCTACAATGAGCAGTTCTTC
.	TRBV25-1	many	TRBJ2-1	CASSVTRYNEQFF	TGTGCCAGCAGTGTAACCAGATACAATGAGCAGTTCTTC
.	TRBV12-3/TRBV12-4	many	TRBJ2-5	CASSRDGTYQETQYF	TGTGCCAGCAGCCGAGATGGGACGTACCAAGAGACCCAGTACTTC
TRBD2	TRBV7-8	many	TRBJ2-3	CASSSGLAGEDDTQYF	TGTGCCAGCAGCTCGGGACTAGCGGGGGAGGATGATACGCAGTATTTT
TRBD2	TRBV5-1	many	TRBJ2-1	CASKDAGEGNEQFF	TGCGCCAGCAAGGACGCGGGGGAGGGCAATGAGCAGTTCTTC
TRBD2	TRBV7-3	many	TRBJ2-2	CASSLGLADYTGELFF	TGTGCCAGCAGCTTAGGGCTAGCGGATTACACCGGGGAGCTGTTTTTT
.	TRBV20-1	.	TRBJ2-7	CSASGTSSYEQYF	TGCAGTGCGTCCGGGACTTCGTCCTACGAGCAGTACTTC
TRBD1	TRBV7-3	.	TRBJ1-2	CASSVAGTGDGYTF	TGTGCCAGCAGCGTAGCCGGGACAGGGGACGGCTACACCTTC
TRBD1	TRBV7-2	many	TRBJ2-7	CASSLGSRTGSYEQYF	TGTGCCAGCAGCTTAGGGAGCAGGACAGGCTCCTACGAGCAGTACTTC
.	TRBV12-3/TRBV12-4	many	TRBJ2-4	CASSIKGAKNIQYF	TGTGCCAGCAGTATCAAGGGCGCCAAAAACATTCAGTACTTC
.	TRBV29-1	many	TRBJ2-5	CSVVPGGLLQETQYF	TGCAGCGTTGTCCCCGGGGGGCTACTCCAAGAGACCCAGTACTTC
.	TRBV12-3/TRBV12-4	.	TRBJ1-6	CASSFRRGNSPLHF	TGTGCCAGCAGCTTCCGCAGGGGAAATTCACCCCTCCACTTT
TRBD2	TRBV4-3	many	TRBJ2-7	CASSQGTSGAYEQYF	TGCGCCAGCAGCCAAGGGACTAGCGGGGCCTACGAGCAGTACTTC
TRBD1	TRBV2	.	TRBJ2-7	CASRGTGNPSYEQYF	TGTGCCAGCAGGGGGACAGGAAACCCGTCCTACGAGCAGTACTTC
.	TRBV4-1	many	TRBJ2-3	CASSRTASTDTQYF	TGCGCCAGCAGTCGGACAGCTAGCACAGATACGCAGTATTTT
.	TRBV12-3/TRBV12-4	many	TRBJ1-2	CASISGLSGYTF	TGTGCCAGCATCTCAGGGTTGTCTGGCTACACCTTC
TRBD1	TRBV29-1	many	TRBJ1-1	CSVGGATGADMNTEAFF	TGCAGCGTTGGCGGCGCGACAGGGGCTGATATGAACACTGAAGCTTTCTTT
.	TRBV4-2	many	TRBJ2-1	CASSQVGVLATNNEQFF	TGTGCCAGCAGCCAAGTGGGGGTCCTAGCCACGAACAATGAGCAGTTCTTC
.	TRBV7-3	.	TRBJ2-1	CATSFSAYNEQFF	TGTGCCACCTCCTTTAGCGCCTACAATGAGCAGTTCTTC